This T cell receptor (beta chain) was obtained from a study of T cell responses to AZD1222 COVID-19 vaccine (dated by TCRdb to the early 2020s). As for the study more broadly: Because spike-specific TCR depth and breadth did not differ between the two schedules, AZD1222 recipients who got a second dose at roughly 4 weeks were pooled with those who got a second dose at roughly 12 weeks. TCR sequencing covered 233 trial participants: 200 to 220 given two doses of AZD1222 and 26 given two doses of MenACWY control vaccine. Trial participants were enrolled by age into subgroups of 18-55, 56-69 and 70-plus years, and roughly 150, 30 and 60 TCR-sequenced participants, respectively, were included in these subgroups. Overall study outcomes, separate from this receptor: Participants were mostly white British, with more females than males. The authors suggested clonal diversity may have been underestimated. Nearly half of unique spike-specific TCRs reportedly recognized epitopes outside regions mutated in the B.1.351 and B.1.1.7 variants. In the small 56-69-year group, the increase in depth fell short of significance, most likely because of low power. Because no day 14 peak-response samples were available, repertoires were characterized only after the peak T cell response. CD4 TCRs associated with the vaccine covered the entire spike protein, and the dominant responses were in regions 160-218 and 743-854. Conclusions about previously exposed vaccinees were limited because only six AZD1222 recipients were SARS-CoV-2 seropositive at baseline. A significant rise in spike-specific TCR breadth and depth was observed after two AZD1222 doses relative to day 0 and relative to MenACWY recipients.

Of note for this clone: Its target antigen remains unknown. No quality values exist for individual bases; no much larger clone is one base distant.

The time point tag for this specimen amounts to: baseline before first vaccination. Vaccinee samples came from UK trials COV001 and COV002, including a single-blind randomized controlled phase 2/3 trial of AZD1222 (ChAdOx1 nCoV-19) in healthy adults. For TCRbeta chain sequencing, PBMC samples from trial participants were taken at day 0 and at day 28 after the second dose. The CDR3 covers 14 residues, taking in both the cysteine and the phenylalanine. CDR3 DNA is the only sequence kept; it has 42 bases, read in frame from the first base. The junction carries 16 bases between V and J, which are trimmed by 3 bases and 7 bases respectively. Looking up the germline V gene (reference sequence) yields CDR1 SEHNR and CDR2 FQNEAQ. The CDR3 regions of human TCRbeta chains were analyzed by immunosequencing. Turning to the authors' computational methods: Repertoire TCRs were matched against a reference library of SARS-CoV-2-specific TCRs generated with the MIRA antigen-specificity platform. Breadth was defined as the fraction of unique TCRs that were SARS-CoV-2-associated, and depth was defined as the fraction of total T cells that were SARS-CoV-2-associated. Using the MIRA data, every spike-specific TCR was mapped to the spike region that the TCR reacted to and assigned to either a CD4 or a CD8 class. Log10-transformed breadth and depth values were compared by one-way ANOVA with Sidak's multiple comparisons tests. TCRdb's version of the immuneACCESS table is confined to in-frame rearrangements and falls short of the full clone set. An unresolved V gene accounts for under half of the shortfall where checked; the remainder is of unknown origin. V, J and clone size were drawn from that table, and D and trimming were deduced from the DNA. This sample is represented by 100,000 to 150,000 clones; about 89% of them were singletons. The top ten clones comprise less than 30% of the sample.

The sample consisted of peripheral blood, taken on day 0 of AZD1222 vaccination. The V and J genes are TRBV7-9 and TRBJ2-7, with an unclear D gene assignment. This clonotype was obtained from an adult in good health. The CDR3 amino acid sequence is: CASSLKAGTEEQYF. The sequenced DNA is TGTGCCAGCAGCTTGAAGGCAGGAACCGAGGAGCAGTACTTC.